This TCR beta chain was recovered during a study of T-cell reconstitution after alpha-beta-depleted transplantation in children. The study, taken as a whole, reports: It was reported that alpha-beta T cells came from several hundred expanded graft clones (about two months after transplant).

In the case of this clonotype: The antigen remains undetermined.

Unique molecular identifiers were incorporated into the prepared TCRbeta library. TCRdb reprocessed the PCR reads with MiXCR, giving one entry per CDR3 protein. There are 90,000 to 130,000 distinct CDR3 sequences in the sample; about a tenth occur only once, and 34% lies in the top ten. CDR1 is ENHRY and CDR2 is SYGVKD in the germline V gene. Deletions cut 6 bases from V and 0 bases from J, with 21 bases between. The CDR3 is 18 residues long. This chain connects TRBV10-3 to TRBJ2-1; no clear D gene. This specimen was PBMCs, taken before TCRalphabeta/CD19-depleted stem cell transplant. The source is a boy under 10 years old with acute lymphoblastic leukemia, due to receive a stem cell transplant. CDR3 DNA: TGTGCCATCAGCCCCCATGTTAGGGCCCATAGCTCCTACAATGAGCAGTTCTTC. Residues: CAISPHVRAHSSYNEQFF.